Below, 9 T cell receptor beta chains from the same sample are listed, as sequenced in a study of metastatic and nonmetastatic thyroid tumors. Treatment of any kind had been given to no patient before thyroid surgery. Via MiXCR, TCRdb re-called the PCR reads. The sample lists tens of thousands of clones; roughly 28% were seen once. The sample consisted of blood. These receptors all stem from a male donor with papillary thyroid cancer or a benign thyroid nodule (not recorded which). Some clones in this sample may be carry-over from other donors' samples.

This clone turned up a few times. The V and J genes are TRBV2 and TRBJ2-6, with D possibly being TRBD1 (6 bases). Germline CDR1 and CDR2: SNHLY and FYNNEI. CDR3 length equals 15 residues. Trimming shortened V by 2 bases and J by 4 bases, and 9 bases separated the two germline ends. The CDR3 here is CASSESTGGANVLTF. Here the CDR3 DNA reads TGTGCCAGCAGTGAATCCACAGGGGGGGCCAACGTCCTGACTTTC.

This clone came up many times. The chain joins TRBV6-5 to TRBJ2-1, with 8 bases identical to TRBD2. The V gene end was trimmed by 6 bases and the J gene end by 11 bases; junction bases not matched to a gene: 21. Germline assignment: CDR1 MNHEY and CDR2 SVGAGI. There are 17 residues in the CDR3. The DNA for the CDR3 is TGTGCCAGCAGGGTTCGACTGGGCAGCGGGAGTACTTCGCAGCAGTTCTTC. It specifies CASRVRLGSGSTSQQFF.

This clone was seen many times. This CDR3 is missing its conserved last phenylalanine or tryptophan, likely due to a read error. The DNA is omitted, as the CDR3 cannot be located on it reliably, and the CDR3 follows TCRdb's listing. This rearrangement joins TRBV5-6 to TRBJ2-3; the table's D call of TRBD1 was not tested on the DNA. CDR1 and CDR2 from the germline V gene are SGHDT and YYEEEE. The CDR3 numbers 16 amino acids, ends counted. The CDR3 protein is CASSPAGPIPGQPPSA.

This clone has just a few counts. The chain has TRBV6-5 and TRBJ1-2, with 8 bases fitting TRBD1. CDR1 and CDR2 (germline): MNHEY, SVGAGI. Germline trimming cut 6 bases from V and 3 bases from J; bases unmatched to any gene: 9. The CDR3 sequence is 15 residues long. The chain's CDR3 is CASRSSGTGYYGYTF. The CDR3 DNA is TGTGCCAGCAGATCCTCCGGGACAGGATACTATGGCTACACCTTC.

In DNA, the CDR3 is TGCGCCAGCAGCCCAGAGGGGGCGAACACCGGGGAGCTGTTTTTT. It codes for CASSPEGANTGELFF. This chain joins TRBV5-1 and TRBJ2-2; D is possibly TRBD1 (6 bases). From germline, CDR1 is SGHRS and CDR2 YFSETQ. V was trimmed by 4 bases and J by 0 bases, leaving 10 bases between them. The CDR3 sequence is 15 residues long.

This clone appeared a few times. V is TRBV6-6 and J is TRBJ2-7, with TRBD1 as a possible D gene (6 bases). The CDR3 contains 15 residues. Deletions cut 2 bases from V and 5 bases from J, with 16 bases between. Per the germline V gene, CDR1 is MNHNY and CDR2 is SVGAGI (reference sequence). This CDR3 reads CASSYRGQPRDEQYF. CDR3 bases: TGTGCCAGCAGTTACCGGGGACAACCCAGGGACGAGCAGTACTTC.

J is TRBJ2-2 and V is TRBV20-1, with a possible D match to TRBD2 (7 bases). Germline V lookup: CDR1 DFQATT, CDR2 SNEGSKA (reference sequence). This CDR3 comprises 17 residues. Trimming removed 5 bases at V and 0 bases at J, with 19 bases between. This CDR3 reads CSAPEEGGVSNTGELFF. The CDR3 DNA reads TGCAGTGCTCCCGAGGAGGGGGGGGTATCGAACACCGGGGAGCTGTTTTTT.

This clone has only a few counts. This chain links TRBV16 with TRBJ2-1, with 8 positions matching TRBD1. This CDR3 comprises 20 residues. Unmatched junction bases numbered 18, after V lost 5 bases and J lost 0 bases. Germline lookup yields CDR1 KGHSY and CDR2 FQNENV. The CDR3 is CASSLFGQGSTTSSYNEQFF. The CDR3 nucleotides are TGTGCCAGCAGCTTGTTTGGACAGGGTAGTACTACCTCCTCCTACAATGAGCAGTTCTTC. The full variable domain, with the rest looked up from reference TRBV16 and TRBJ2-1, is GEEVAQTPKHLVRGEGQKAKLYCAPIKGHSYVFWYQQVLKNEFKFLISFQNENVFDETGMPKERFSAKCLPNSPCSLEIQATKLEDSAVYFCASSLFGQGSTTSSYNEQFFGPGTRLTVL.

This clone came up a few times. This chain connects TRBV28 to TRBJ1-2; tentatively, D is TRBD1 (6 bases). CDR1 is MDHEN, CDR2 SYDVKM, per germline. Trimming took 6 bases from V and 4 from J, leaving 18 bases between them. The CDR3 has 15 amino acids. This CDR3 is CASSGGRGLVYGYTF. In DNA, the CDR3 is TGTGCCAGCAGCGGCGGTAGGGGGTTAGTCTATGGCTACACCTTC.